This T cell receptor (beta chain) is drawn from a study of a mutant IDH1 vaccine in newly diagnosed glioma. In the study overall: Eight vaccine doses were administered to patients at weeks 1, 3, 5, 7, 11, 15, 19 and 23. The treated group averaged about 41 years old and was roughly 60% male, roughly 38% female. Patients were pretreated with radiotherapy, temozolomide, or both, mostly both.

On this clone: Its target is not known.

Stated time point: week 23, last vaccination. With topical imiquimod, each dose of the vaccine consisted of 300 ug of mutant IDH1 20-mer peptide. Using immunoSEQ multiplex PCR, the repertoire was profiled, and TCRdb retains in-frame clones only, with some absent. The data hold tens of thousands of clones, with roughly 76% observed a single time. General observations from the study: No link was apparently found between pseudoprogression and changes in top peripheral T cell clonotypes.

The CDR3 totals 13 residues. V was pared by 9 bases and J by 3 bases, with 14 bases between. Germline V CDR1 and CDR2: MNHNS, SASEGT. The V gene is TRBV6-1, the J gene TRBJ2-5; D gene uncertain. The sequence was obtained from a middle-aged man with glioma. This specimen was PBMCs, taken from a glioma patient whose treatment included an IDH1 peptide vaccine. The DNA of the CDR3 is TGTGCCAGGGTCTTGCTTTTCGAAGAGACCCAGTACTTC. Its protein is CARVLLFEETQYF.